This passage covers 4 T cell receptor beta chains from one sample sequenced in a study of blood T cell repertoires in COVID-19. Clones were sequenced by immunoSEQ multiplex PCR, and TCRdb holds only the in-frame ones, with some missing. Found here are roughly 140,000 clones, 70% to 90% of them singletons; the top ten hold 1.5% to 2%. The sequencing input was peripheral blood. The origin of the receptors is a man aged 65 to 79 with acute or convalescent COVID-19.

This clone was seen only once. V usage is TRBV19 and J usage is TRBJ2-5; TRBD2 matches 7 bases. The junction had 12 bases not matched to a gene; V was cut back by 1 base and J by 7 bases. The CDR3 runs to 16 residues. The germline gives CDR1 LNHDA, CDR2 SQIVND (reference sequence). The CDR3 protein is CASSIAFDRGGRTQYF. The CDR3 coding sequence is TGTGCCAGTAGTATAGCTTTCGATCGCGGGGGAAGGACCCAGTACTTC.

This rearrangement joins TRBV5-4 to TRBJ2-4; D may be TRBD1 (7 bases). The V end lost 4 bases, the J end lost 3 bases, and 11 bases lay between the germline ends. The CDR3 has 14 residues. Germline V gene sequence: CDR1 SGHNT, CDR2 YYREEE (reference sequence). The CDR3 here is CASSPGGLKNIQYF. CDR3 DNA sequence: TGTGCCAGCAGCCCAGGGGGGCTCAAAAACATTCAGTACTTC.

V gene TRBV4-1 combines with J gene TRBJ1-5, with TRBD1 matching 7 bases. The trim removed 4 bases at V and 3 bases at J, leaving 6 bases unmatched. The CDR3 covers 15 residues. CDR1 is MGHRA, CDR2 YSYEKL, per germline. CDR3 nucleotides: TGCGCCAGCAGCCTTCGGGAGGGGGCCAATCAGCCCCAGCATTTT. It is translated as CASSLREGANQPQHF.

This chain uses TRBV30 with TRBJ2-5, with 7 bases identical to TRBD1. Trimming took 6 bases from V and 4 from J; bases not matched to a gene: 8. Germline V lookup: CDR1 GTSNPN, CDR2 SVGIG (reference sequence). The CDR3 consists of 13 residues. The CDR3 here is CACIQGRSETQYF. CDR3 DNA: TGTGCCTGTATACAGGGGCGGTCAGAGACCCAGTACTTC.